Presented here are 14 T cell receptor beta chains from one specimen sequenced in a study of post-analysis software for immune sequencing data. No antigen has been assigned to these receptors. Unique molecular identifiers were carried by the TCR beta cDNA libraries. From the PCR reads, TCRdb called clonotypes with MiXCR, one entry per CDR3 protein. Here the sample spans about 620,000 distinct CDR3 sequences, roughly two fifths being singletons. Broader study findings: Controls showed lower frequencies than patients for five TRBV segments, and TRBV5-6, TRBV5-1 and TRBV20-1 were among these.

The sequenced sample consisted of blood. Source of these receptors: a girl aged 10 to 17 with multiple sclerosis.

V is TRBV12-3 or TRBV12-4 and J is TRBJ2-5; a weak D match, TRBD2 (5 bases). This CDR3 comprises 13 residues. Trimming removed 8 bases from V and 11 bases from J, with 21 bases in between. In DNA form, the CDR3 reads TGTGCCAGCGGCGGGCTCTCCTACAATGAGCAGTACTTC. Amino acid sequence: CASGGLSYNEQYF.

The chain is built from TRBV5-1 and TRBJ1-1; maybe TRBD1 (6 bases). CDR1 and CDR2 (germline): SGHRS, YFSETQ. Deletions cut 1 base from V and 0 bases from J, with 10 bases between. The CDR3 runs 15 residues. CDR3 loop: CASSLTGGLNTEAFF. In DNA form, the CDR3 reads TGCGCCAGCAGCTTGACGGGGGGGCTGAACACTGAAGCTTTCTTT.

This chain connects TRBV20-1 to TRBJ2-7, with TRBD2 identical over 10 bases. V lost 3 bases, J lost 3 bases, and 11 bases stayed unmatched. The CDR3 is 16 amino acids. The germline gives CDR1 DFQATT, CDR2 SNEGSKA (reference sequence). The CDR3 is CSASALAGIVGYEQYF. The CDR3 DNA follows: TGCAGTGCTAGCGCACTAGCGGGAATAGTGGGCTACGAGCAGTACTTC.

The chain combines TRBV20-1 with TRBJ2-3, with 11 bases fitting TRBD2. With V trimmed by 3 bases and J by 1 base, 6 bases remained unmatched. Germline V gene data show CDR1 as DFQATT and CDR2 as SNEGSKA (reference sequence). CDR3 length equals 16 residues. CDR3 nucleotides: TGCAGTGCTAGGGGACTAGCGGAGAGTGGCACAGATACGCAGTATTTT. It translates to CSARGLAESGTDTQYF.

This clonotype was picked up a small number of times. The chain combines TRBV20-1 with TRBJ2-7, with no clear D. Germline V lookup: CDR1 DFQATT, CDR2 SNEGSKA (reference sequence). V was shortened by 3 bases and J by 7 bases, with 28 bases between the two germline ends. The CDR3 loop spans 17 amino acids. Here the CDR3 reads CSAREALLQCSYNEQYF. Here the CDR3 DNA reads TGCAGTGCTAGGGAAGCCCTGTTGCAATGCTCCTACAATGAGCAGTACTTC.

This clonotype occurred a few times. The chain recombines TRBV5-1 with TRBJ2-1; D perhaps matches TRBD2 (5 bases). CDR1 is SGHRS, CDR2 YFSETQ, per germline. V dropped 3 bases and J dropped 0 bases, with 13 bases sitting between them. CDR3 length: 16 amino acids. In DNA, the CDR3 is TGCGCCAGCAGCTCCGGACTCTACTTCTCCTACAATGAGCAGTTCTTC. Encoded protein: CASSSGLYFSYNEQFF.

There are many counts of this clonotype. This chain joins TRBV7-2 and TRBJ2-7; no firm D call. V gave up 4 bases and J gave up 0 bases, with 4 bases separating them. CDR3 length: 12 amino acids. Looked up from germline, CDR1 is SGHTA and CDR2 is FQGNSA. The CDR3 DNA follows: TGTGCCAGCAGCTCCAACTCCTACGAGCAGTACTTC. It yields the protein CASSSNSYEQYF.

For the CDR3, the DNA is TGCGCCAGCAGCTTGAGTCTAGCGGGAGCAGATGGGCAGTTCTTC. This sequence encodes CASSLSLAGADGQFF. V usage is TRBV5-1 and J usage is TRBJ2-1, with 10 bases that match TRBD2. Trimming cost V 1 base and J 12 bases; bases outside gene matches: 10. This CDR3 has 15 residues. Germline CDR1 reads SGHRS; CDR2 reads YFSETQ.

This clonotype was counted a few times. The chain joins TRBV7-9 to TRBJ2-7; 12 bases are shared with TRBD2. The germline V gene encodes CDR1 SEHNR and CDR2 FQNEAQ (reference sequence). The CDR3 sequence is 15 residues long. The V gene end was trimmed by 5 bases and the J gene end by 6 bases; junction bases not matched to a gene: 8. The CDR3 protein is CASSVTSGGSAEQYF. The CDR3 DNA reads as TGTGCCAGCAGCGTGACTAGCGGGGGATCCGCCGAGCAGTACTTC.

The CDR3 nucleotides are TGCAGCGCCCAGCGTCGCATTTCTAATGAGCAGTTCTTC. Translating gives CSAQRRISNEQFF. This chain connects TRBV29-1 to TRBJ2-1, with unresolved D. The CDR3 length is 13 residues. Per the germline V gene, CDR1 is SQVTM and CDR2 is ANQGSEA. The V gene lost 7 bases and the J gene lost 7 bases, with 17 bases spanning the gap.

The chain couples TRBV14 to TRBJ1-2; D unclear. The V gene's germline CDR1 is SGHDN and CDR2 FVKESK. The ends were cut back, 3 bases at V and 10 bases at J, with 9 bases in the middle. The CDR3 runs to 11 residues. The CDR3 sequence is CASSQGFDYTF. CDR3 sequence (DNA): TGTGCCAGCAGCCAGGGGTTTGACTACACCTTC.

This clonotype has only a few counts. The chain couples TRBV6-6 to TRBJ2-3, with TRBD2 as a possible D gene (6 bases). The CDR3 contains 16 residues. Trimming shortened V by 0 bases and J by 1 base, and 11 bases separated the two germline ends. In germline, CDR1 is MNHNY, CDR2 SVGAGI (reference sequence). The DNA for the CDR3 is TGTGCCAGCAGTTACTCGGGCGGGGTGGGCACAGATACGCAGTATTTT. It is translated as CASSYSGGVGTDTQYF.

The gene calls are TRBV12-3 or TRBV12-4 and TRBJ2-3; D not certain. Trimming removed 6 bases at V and 0 bases at J, with 19 bases between. The CDR3 extends over 17 amino acids. The CDR3 here is CASRSYGGALSTDTQYF. In nucleotides, the CDR3 is TGTGCCAGCAGATCGTACGGTGGAGCTCTGAGCACAGATACGCAGTATTTT.

This sequence joins TRBV20-1 and TRBJ2-1; the D is unclear. Germline V CDR1 and CDR2: DFQATT, SNEGSKA (reference sequence). The V and J ends lost 0 bases and 6 bases respectively, with 12 bases between them. This CDR3 is built from 14 residues. The CDR3 spells CSAREGSPGNEQFF. CDR3 in DNA: TGCAGTGCTAGAGAGGGCTCTCCCGGCAATGAGCAGTTCTTC.